This TCR beta chain was documented in a study of PD-L1 blockade in urothelial cancer. Overall study: In the mid-2010s, patients got going on atezolizumab, taking 1,200 mg intravenously every 3 weeks.

The CDR3 is made up of 15 amino acids. Germline CDR1 is SGHTA and CDR2 is FQGNSA. V lost 5 bases to trimming and J lost 7 bases; unmatched junction nucleotides: 7. The repertoire was sequenced with immunoSEQ multiplex PCR; TCRdb's copy has only in-frame clones and lacks some. Altogether roughly 63,000 clones are present, 81% being singletons, with the ten largest covering more than 5.5%. The time point here: pretreatment peripheral blood. The source material was PBMCs, sampled around atezolizumab (anti-PD-L1) treatment. This clonotype was obtained from a man in his 70s with urothelial cancer. The J gene is TRBJ1-6, the V gene TRBV7-2, with TRBD1 matching 8 bases. The chain's CDR3 is CASSPQGAHNSPLHF. For the CDR3, the DNA is TGTGCCAGCAGCCCTCAGGGGGCGCACAATTCACCCCTCCACTTT.